Described below is a single TCR beta chain sequence and its context. From germline, CDR1 is MNHEY and CDR2 SMNVEV (reference sequence). V shed 7 bases and J 0 bases; nucleotides not matched to a gene: 8. There are 15 residues in the CDR3. Original analysis: From reference gene primer amplification, estimates of nucleated cell counts were derived. The assay was immunoSEQ multiplex PCR, and TCRdb's table has in-frame clones only and misses some. V, J and clone size are those of that table, while D and trimming were read from the DNA. The repertoire holds roughly 50,000 clones, with over 65% as singletons. The sample originates from a study of blood T cell repertoires in COVID-19. Study at large: Sites across the United States, Italy and Spain contributed samples from acute and convalescent COVID-19. In each case, the material was cDNA or gDNA derived from T cells, B-cell-depleted T cells, or PBMCs.

The gene calls are TRBV27 and TRBJ1-1; the match to TRBD1 covers 7 bases. Material for sequencing was peripheral blood. The source is a human donor in a cohort sampled during active COVID-19. The CDR3 loop is CASTSFDRVNTEAFF. CDR3 bases: TGTGCCAGCACCTCCTTTGACAGGGTGAACACTGAAGCTTTCTTT.